This passage covers 17 T cell receptor beta chains from one sample sequenced in a study of T cells in Graves' hyperthyroidism and ophthalmopathy (dated by TCRdb to between 2017 and 2020). The library came from multiplex PCR. Sequencing used an Illumina HiSeq 2000. TCR beta CDR3 regions were amplified from RNA transcripts. The TCR CDR3 was subjected to a first round of RT-PCR using the HTBI primer set and the Qiagen OneStep RT-PCR kit. TCRdb ran its own pipeline on the public reads, namely fastp trimming at Q25 and MiXCR clone calling, and kept in-frame beta chains. CDR3 protein duplicates are merged, each entry listing the most common genes and DNA. The sample profile shows 350,000 to 400,000 distinct CDR3 sequences; more than 13% of them were found once. Approximately 30% of the sample comes from the top ten. The sample was blood. Receptors originate from a woman aged 30 to 39 with Graves' hyperthyroidism.

Worth noting for this clonotype: This may be a read error, as it is one base from a much larger clone. The V and J genes are TRBV3-1 and TRBJ2-1; D is undetermined. The germline V gene encodes CDR1 LGHDT and CDR2 YNNKEL (reference sequence). The CDR3 covers 14 residues. Trimming took off 0 bases at V and 10 bases at J, with 13 bases between the two ends. CDR3: CASSQDSLYYEQFF. The DNA for the CDR3 is TGTGCCAGCAGCCAAGATTCACTGTACTACGAGCAGTTCTTC.

In this sample, this clonotype turned up many times. The chain is built from TRBV7-9 and TRBJ2-7, with 10 bases that match TRBD2. J lost 0 bases, V lost 1 base, and 12 bases had no gene match. The CDR3 length is 19 residues. Per the germline V gene, CDR1 is SEHNR and CDR2 is FQNEAQ (reference sequence). The CDR3: CASSLDWTSGDYSSYEQYF. For the CDR3, the DNA is TGTGCCAGCAGCTTAGATTGGACTAGCGGAGACTATAGCTCCTACGAGCAGTACTTC.

This clonotype was picked up many times. The chain recombines TRBV3-1 with TRBJ2-1; either TRBD1 or TRBD2 may supply D (5 bases each). This CDR3 has 16 residues. CDR1 and CDR2 (germline): LGHDT, YNNKEL (reference sequence). The ends were cut back, 3 bases at V and 6 bases at J, with 18 bases in the middle. Here the CDR3 DNA reads TGTGCCAGCAGCCACGGTTGGGGGACCAGAATCAATGAGCAGTTCTTC. As protein: CASSHGWGTRINEQFF.

Many counts were recorded for this clonotype. V and J are TRBV20-1 and TRBJ2-1; D is possibly TRBD1 (5 bases). Trimming took 3 bases from V and 4 from J, leaving 10 bases between them. Germline-derived CDR1 and CDR2 are DFQATT and SNEGSKA (reference sequence). The CDR3 runs to 13 residues. The CDR3 reads CSARTQVYNEQFF. In DNA form, the CDR3 reads TGCAGTGCTAGGACACAGGTTTACAATGAGCAGTTCTTC.

This clonotype was seen ten or more times. At one of its ends the junction is not consistent with the germline gene, which may arise from a read error. The chain recombines TRBV11-2 with TRBJ2-1; TRBD1 matches 7 bases. CDR3 size: 15 residues. Germline CDR1 reads SGHAT; CDR2 reads FQNNGV. CDR3: CASGFRDSSYNEQFF. In DNA form, the CDR3 reads TGTGCCAGCGGCTTCCGGGACAGCTCCTACAATGAGCAGTTCTTC.

This rearrangement joins TRBV5-1 to TRBJ1-4, with TRBD1 identical over 7 bases. Trimming cost V 7 bases and J 10 bases; bases outside gene matches: 19. The CDR3 has 16 residues. Germline lookup yields CDR1 SGHRS and CDR2 YFSETQ. In nucleotides, the CDR3 is TGCGCCAGCCGAGAGACAGGGAAGGAGACAGGTGGAAAACTGTTTTTT. Translating gives CASRETGKETGGKLFF.

In its sample, this clonotype was seen a few times. This chain links TRBV19 with TRBJ1-5, with 8 nucleotides matching TRBD1. The germline V gene has CDR1 LNHDA and CDR2 SQIVND (reference sequence). The CDR3 has 15 amino acids. After removal of 5 bases from V and 5 bases from J, the junction contained 8 bases not matched to a gene. CDR3 DNA sequence: TGTGCCAGTAGTGTTACCCAGGGGGCGCATCAGCCCCAGCATTTT. Amino acids: CASSVTQGAHQPQHF.

Only a few counts were recorded for this clonotype. The chain is built from TRBV3-1 and TRBJ2-2, with 11 bases fitting TRBD2. Germline assignment: CDR1 LGHDT and CDR2 YNNKEL (reference sequence). The trim removed 5 bases at V and 6 bases at J, leaving 2 bases unmatched. CDR3 length equals 14 residues. CDR3 sequence reads: CASSEGLAAGELFF. The DNA of the CDR3 is TGTGCCAGCAGCGAGGGACTAGCGGCCGGGGAGCTGTTTTTT. The full variable domain, with the rest looked up from reference TRBV3-1 and TRBJ2-2, is DTAVSQTPKYLVTQMGNDKSIKCEQNLGHDTMYWYKQDSKKFLKIMFSYNNKELIINETVPNRFSPKSPDKAHLNLHINSLELGDSAVYFCASSEGLAAGELFFGEGSRLTVL.

The table lists this clonotype with a few counts. V gene TRBV12-5 combines with J gene TRBJ2-1, with 7 bases matching TRBD2. V trimming: 6 bases; J trimming: 10 bases; junction bases outside the gene matches: 9. The CDR3 is 13 residues long. The germline V gene encodes CDR1 LGHNT and CDR2 FRNRAP. The CDR3 nucleotides are TGTGCTAGTGGAAGGGGCGGGAGAGAGGAGCAGTTCTTC. Translated: CASGRGGREEQFF.

CDR3 DNA: TGCGCCAGCAGCGCCGGACTCAGCGGAGAGACCCAGTACTTC. Amino acids: CASSAGLSGETQYF. The chain joins TRBV5-1 to TRBJ2-5, with D perhaps matching TRBD2 (5 bases). V was pared by 4 bases and J by 4 bases, with 14 bases between. The germline CDR1 and CDR2 sequences are SGHRS and YFSETQ. The CDR3 is made up of 14 amino acids.

There are a few counts of this clonotype. V gene TRBV19 combines with J gene TRBJ2-7; D is unclear. V lost 10 bases and J lost 2, with 9 bases in between. Germline V gives CDR1 LNHDA, CDR2 SQIVND (reference sequence). CDR3 length: 11 amino acids. The CDR3 here is CATSTPYEQYF. CDR3 coding DNA: TGTGCCACCTCTACACCCTACGAGCAGTACTTC. Full variable domain (outside the CDR3, taken from reference TRBV19 and TRBJ2-7): DGGITQSPKYLFRKEGQNVTLSCEQNLNHDAMYWYRQDPGQGLRLIYYSQIVNDFQKGDIAEGYSVSREKKESFPLTVTSAQKNPTAFYLCATSTPYEQYFGPGTRLTVT.

About this clonotype: Mismatch with germline at one junction end may stem from a read error. This chain links TRBV6-2 or TRBV6-3 with TRBJ2-1; 10 bases align to TRBD2. There are 15 residues in the CDR3. The germline V gene encodes CDR1 MNHEY and CDR2 SVGEGT. CDR3 bases: TGTGCCAGCAGTTCGGGTAGCGGGAGGCTGAATGAGCAGCTCTTC. This gives the protein CASSSGSGRLNEQLF.

This clonotype was recorded at least ten times. The rearrangement uses TRBV6-1 and TRBJ1-5; unclear D gene. V lost 6 bases, J lost 5 bases, and 29 bases lay in between. Germline V gives CDR1 MNHNS, CDR2 SASEGT. This CDR3 has 19 amino acids. The CDR3 here is CASRSFSGFLGPLDQPQHF. The CDR3 DNA follows: TGTGCCAGCAGAAGCTTTAGCGGGTTTTTAGGTCCACTGGATCAGCCCCAGCATTTT.

In this sample, this clonotype turned up many times. V usage is TRBV28 and J usage is TRBJ2-7; D not certain. Trimming cost V 3 bases and J 2 bases, with 8 bases left between them. The V gene's germline CDR1 is MDHEN and CDR2 SYDVKM. This CDR3 has 13 amino acids. In DNA form, the CDR3 reads TGTGCCAGCAGTTTGTGGCTAGCCTACGAGCAGTACTTC. Translated: CASSLWLAYEQYF. Drawing the rest from reference TRBV28 and TRBJ2-7, the complete variable domain is DVKVTQSSRYLVKRTGEKVFLECVQDMDHENMFWYRQDPGLGLRLIYFSYDVKMKEKGDIPEGYSVSREKKERFSLILESASTNQTSMYLCASSLWLAYEQYFGPGTRLTVT.

This clonotype has only a few counts. This sequence joins TRBV10-1 and TRBJ2-7, with a tentative D call TRBD2 (6 bases). The V gene's germline CDR1 is WNHNN and CDR2 SYGVQD (reference sequence). V was pared by 4 bases and J by 0 bases, with 7 bases between. The CDR3 has 13 amino acids. The chain's CDR3 is CASSAGDSYEQYF. In DNA form, the CDR3 reads TGCGCCAGCAGTGCGGGAGACTCCTACGAGCAGTACTTC.

This clonotype appeared a few times. This sequence may be a read error, since a much larger clone differs from it by one base. V is TRBV12-3 or TRBV12-4 and J is TRBJ1-5, with D possibly matching TRBD1 (5 bases). The CDR3 loop spans 13 amino acids. CDR3 sequence (DNA): TGTGCCAGCACTGTGAGGGGAGATCAGCCCCGGCATTTT. This gives the protein CASTVRGDQPRHF.

A few counts support this clonotype. The genes are TRBV7-2 and TRBJ1-2; 9 nucleotides match TRBD1. This CDR3 is 14 amino acids long. Germline V gives CDR1 SGHTA, CDR2 FQGNSA. Trimming at V came to 1 base and at J to 7 bases, leaving 4 bases not matched to a gene. The CDR3 DNA sequence: TGTGCCAGCAGCTTAGTCGTGACAGGGGGTGGCTACACCTTC. Translated, it gives CASSLVVTGGGYTF. The whole variable domain, remainder taken from reference TRBV7-2 and TRBJ1-2, is GAGVSQSPSNKVTEKGKDVELRCDPISGHTALYWYRQSLGQGLEFLIYFQGNSAPDKSGLPSDRFSAERTGGSVSTLTIQRTQQEDSAVYLCASSLVVTGGGYTFGSGTRLTVV.